This T cell receptor beta chain was identified in a study of cytomegalovirus exposure and HLA in healthy donors. About the research overall: HLA-typed donors contributed around 88 million unique TCRs, which were held in an early data release. Clustering assigned about 80% of the approximately 400 genotyped donors to the Caucasian-associated ancestry cluster.

About this clone: Its antigen is unidentified.

Study-level results: Whilst most TCR sequences proved rare, a subset of public TCRs occurred across many donors. Solely CMV serostatus was available to characterize immune exposure.

Germline values: CDR1 SNHLY, CDR2 FYNNEI. This CDR3 is 15 amino acids long. The germline V and J ends were trimmed by 4 bases and 2 bases, with 14 bases remaining between them. Primers for the PCR totalled 60 Vbeta and 13 Jbeta. Clones were sequenced by immunoSEQ multiplex PCR, and TCRdb holds only the in-frame ones, with some missing. The sample lists some 190,000 clones, 86% occurring once. This receptor was identified in a woman aged 25 to 39 in good health and CMV-seronegative. This chain connects TRBV2 to TRBJ1-2; TRBD1 is a possible D gene (6 bases). The specimen was PBMCs. CDR3 in amino acids: CASSVGRGANYGYTF. The DNA for the CDR3 is TGTGCCAGCAGTGTCGGCAGGGGAGCGAACTATGGCTACACCTTC.